This is a list of T cell receptor beta chains from one sample in a study of OX40 agonist ivuxolimab in advanced cancers. Here immunoSEQ multiplex PCR was the method, and the copy in TCRdb shows in-frame clones only, minus some. Of tens of thousands of clones listed, about 82% were seen once; the top ten hold roughly a tenth. The sequencing used CD4+ or CD8+ T cells sorted from blood, collected in a trial of the OX40 agonist ivuxolimab. These receptors all stem from an adult with an advanced solid tumor such as melanoma, head and neck, liver or kidney cancer. The CDR3 runs from the conserved cysteine through the conserved F or W. A D gene is named only where the DNA matches it firmly. Size is stated for part of the rows, as once, few or many counts, or as a class when the clone is expanded.

TRBV28,TRBJ2-5,.,.,CASSFHLDGLETQYF,TGTGCCAGCAGTTTCCATCTTGACGGGTTAGAGACCCAGTACTTC
TRBV7-9,TRBJ1-3,.,few,CASSLGTLGNTIYF,TGTGCCAGCAGCTTAGGGACATTGGGAAACACCATATATTTT
TRBV10-3,TRBJ2-3,.,.,CAISESYGLSTDTQYF,TGTGCCATCAGTGAGTCTTACGGATTGAGCACAGATACGCAGTATTTT
TRBV10-1,TRBJ1-5,.,.,CASSKLQPQHF,TGCGCCAGCAGTAAACTTCAGCCCCAGCATTTT
TRBV7-6,TRBJ2-7,.,.,CASSRSTGVVYEQYF,TGTGCCAGCAGCCGATCTACGGGAGTAGTATACGAGCAGTACTTC
TRBV27,TRBJ2-5,TRBD1,once,CASSFSRQGATQYF,TGTGCCAGCAGTTTTTCTCGACAGGGGGCTACCCAGTACTTC
TRBV6-1,TRBJ1-1,.,.,CASSEDPAGSTEAFF,TGTGCCAGCAGTGAAGATCCGGCAGGGAGCACTGAAGCTTTCTTT
TRBV28,TRBJ2-7,TRBD2,.,CASRPPGGARYEQYF,TGTGCCAGCAGACCCCCGGGGGGAGCGCGTTACGAGCAGTACTTC
TRBV6-1,TRBJ1-5,.,.,CASSEWGRSNQPQHF,TGTGCCAGCAGTGAATGGGGTCGGTCCAATCAGCCCCAGCATTTT
TRBV7-2,TRBJ2-5,TRBD1,.,CASSITGGETQYF,TGTGCCAGCAGCATAACAGGGGGGGAGACCCAGTACTTC
TRBV19,TRBJ1-2,TRBD1,.,CASSIRQGDLWGYTF,TGTGCCAGTAGTATCCGACAGGGAGACCTATGGGGCTACACCTTC
TRBV27,TRBJ1-3,.,.,CASRSFSGNTIYF,TGTGCCAGCCGGTCCTTCTCTGGAAACACCATATATTTT
TRBV30,TRBJ1-2,TRBD1,.,CAWNANRGSGYTF,TGTGCCTGGAACGCCAACAGGGGTTCCGGCTACACCTTC
TRBV5-1,TRBJ2-5,TRBD2,.,CASSPRGGSEETQYF,TGCGCCAGCAGCCCCCGGGGGGGGTCCGAAGAGACCCAGTACTTC
TRBV13,TRBJ2-7,.,.,CASSFSVTSSEQYF,TGTGCCAGCAGCTTCTCCGTCACCTCTTCCGAGCAGTACTTC
TRBV7-2,TRBJ1-6,.,once,CASSLEQLRPPLHF,TGTGCCAGCAGCTTAGAACAGTTACGTCCACCCCTCCACTTT
TRBV7-7,TRBJ2-7,.,.,CASSLDTSYEQYF,TGTGCCAGCAGCCTAGACACCTCCTACGAGCAGTACTTC
TRBV18,TRBJ1-1,.,.,CASSKGRANTEAFF,TGTGCCAGCTCAAAGGGGAGGGCTAACACTGAAGCTTTCTTT
TRBV5-4,TRBJ2-5,TRBD2,.,CASTDKRGAQETQYF,TGTGCCAGCACCGACAAGCGGGGGGCCCAAGAGACCCAGTACTTC
TRBV10-3,TRBJ1-1,.,.,CAISEEGRMYTEAFF,TGTGCCATCAGTGAGGAGGGACGGATGTACACTGAAGCTTTCTTT
TRBV20-1,TRBJ1-2,.,.,CSAGPDYGYTF,TGCAGTGCTGGGCCGGACTATGGCTACACCTTC
TRBV15,TRBJ2-1,.,.,CATSTRLVYEQFF,TGTGCCACCAGCACCCGACTAGTGTATGAGCAGTTCTTC
TRBV2,TRBJ2-3,.,.,CASSHGTDKTDTQYF,TGTGCCAGCAGTCATGGGACGGACAAAACAGATACGCAGTATTTT
TRBV27,TRBJ2-7,.,.,CASSLSPAGEQYF,TGTGCCAGCAGTTTATCGCCCGCGGGCGAGCAGTACTTC
TRBV5-4,TRBJ2-2,.,.,CASSNEVGRETGELFF,TGTGCCAGCAGCAATGAGGTGGGAAGAGAGACCGGGGAGCTGTTTTTT
TRBV7-6,TRBJ2-6,.,once,CASSLAAVGPESGANVLTF,TGTGCCAGCAGCTTAGCGGCAGTGGGGCCGGAATCTGGGGCCAACGTCCTGACTTTC
TRBV2,TRBJ1-5,.,.,CASSDNNSNQPQHF,TGTGCCAGCAGTGACAACAATAGCAATCAGCCCCAGCATTTT
TRBV15,TRBJ1-5,.,once,CAVSGSNQPQHF,TGTGCCGTTTCAGGTTCCAATCAGCCCCAGCATTTT
TRBV28,TRBJ1-6,.,.,CASSAGVWSPLHF,TGTGCCAGCAGTGCAGGGGTATGGTCACCCCTCCACTTT
TRBV30,TRBJ2-5,TRBD1,.,CAFGTGYTQQETQYF,TGTGCCTTCGGGACAGGATACACTCAGCAAGAGACCCAGTACTTC
TRBV7-8,TRBJ1-3,TRBD1,.,CASSVRGIGNTIYF,TGTGCCAGCAGCGTCAGGGGGATTGGAAACACCATATATTTT
TRBV7-6,TRBJ2-5,.,.,CASVGNRWETQYF,TGTGCCAGCGTGGGTAACCGTTGGGAGACCCAGTACTTC
TRBV7-9,TRBJ1-1,TRBD1,.,CASSPQGTGMNTEAFF,TGTGCCAGCAGCCCCCAAGGGACAGGGATGAACACTGAAGCTTTCTTT
TRBV11-2,TRBJ2-3,.,.,CASSPNASPPQTSTDTQYF,TGTGCCAGCAGCCCAAACGCTTCCCCCCCACAGACTAGCACAGATACGCAGTATTTT
TRBV7-2,TRBJ1-2,.,.,CASSLRPENGYTF,TGTGCCAGCAGCTTACGGCCAGAAAATGGCTACACCTTC
TRBV13,TRBJ2-1,.,.,CASSRPLAPLSYNEQFF,TGTGCCAGCAGCCGCCCACTAGCCCCTCTCTCCTACAATGAGCAGTTCTTC
TRBV6-5,TRBJ2-2,.,many,CASSPRYDTGELFF,TGTGCCAGCAGCCCACGGTACGACACCGGGGAGCTGTTTTTT
TRBV28,TRBJ2-2,.,.,CASSILGHIRELFF,TGTGCCAGCAGTATACTCGGACATATACGGGAGCTGTTTTTT
TRBV7-2,TRBJ2-2,.,.,CASSLGTTFPGELFF,TGTGCCAGCAGCTTAGGTACGACGTTTCCCGGGGAGCTGTTTTTT
TRBV7-9,TRBJ2-5,.,.,CASSPGTYEAETQYF,TGTGCCAGCAGCCCCGGGACGTATGAAGCAGAGACCCAGTACTTC
TRBV2,TRBJ1-1,.,once,CASAGSLNTEAFF,TGTGCCAGCGCTGGCAGCTTGAACACTGAAGCTTTCTTT
TRBV7-2,TRBJ1-2,.,.,CASSLDRGKANYGYTF,TGTGCCAGCAGCTTAGATAGGGGGAAAGCTAACTATGGCTACACCTTC
TRBV6-5,TRBJ2-1,.,.,CASGRVSSSYNEQFF,TGTGCCAGCGGACGGGTCTCCAGCTCCTACAATGAGCAGTTCTTC
TRBV7-2,TRBJ1-4,TRBD1,.,CASSKTGFEEKLFF,TGTGCCAGCAGCAAGACAGGGTTTGAGGAAAAACTGTTTTTT
TRBV11-1,TRBJ1-1,.,.,CASSLVALPPAFF,TGTGCCAGCAGCTTAGTCGCCCTCCCGCCAGCTTTCTTT
TRBV14,TRBJ2-7,.,once,CASSQRATSYEQYF,TGTGCCAGCAGCCAGCGGGCAACCTCCTACGAGCAGTACTTC
TRBV7-6,TRBJ2-1,.,.,CASSPGTYSSYNEQFF,TGTGCCAGCAGCCCGGGGACATATAGCTCCTACAATGAGCAGTTCTTC
TRBV27,TRBJ2-7,.,once,CASSPFGSSYEQYF,TGTGCCAGCAGTCCATTTGGGAGCTCCTACGAGCAGTACTTC
TRBV7-9,TRBJ2-2,.,few,CASSARDTNTGELFF,TGTGCCAGCAGCGCCCGGGATACCAACACCGGGGAGCTGTTTTTT
TRBV2,TRBJ2-2,TRBD1,.,CASTAEQGRTGELFF,TGTGCCAGCACCGCCGAACAGGGGCGGACCGGGGAGCTGTTTTTT
TRBV4-2,TRBJ2-7,TRBD1,.,CASSLRTGQDEQYF,TGTGCCAGCAGCCTCCGGACAGGGCAGGACGAGCAGTACTTC
TRBV9,TRBJ2-3,.,.,CASSVSGITDTQYF,TGTGCCAGCAGCGTGTCCGGGATCACAGATACGCAGTATTTT
TRBV4-1,TRBJ2-2,.,.,CASSQEVLYGTGELFF,TGCGCCAGCAGCCAAGAAGTCTTATATGGGACCGGGGAGCTGTTTTTT
TRBV28,TRBJ2-3,.,.,CASSPGARGTQYF,TGTGCCAGCAGCCCAGGGGCAAGAGGTACGCAGTATTTT
TRBV5-1,TRBJ2-3,.,.,CASSLDSTDTQYF,TGCGCCAGCAGCTTGGACAGCACAGATACGCAGTATTTT